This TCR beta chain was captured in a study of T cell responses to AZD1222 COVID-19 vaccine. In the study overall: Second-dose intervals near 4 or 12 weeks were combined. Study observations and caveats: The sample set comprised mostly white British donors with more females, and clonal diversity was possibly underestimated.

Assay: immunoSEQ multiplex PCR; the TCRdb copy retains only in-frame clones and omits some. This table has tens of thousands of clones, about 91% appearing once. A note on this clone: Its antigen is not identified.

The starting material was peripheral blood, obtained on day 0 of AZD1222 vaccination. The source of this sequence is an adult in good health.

The CDR3 DNA reads TGTGCCAGCAGCCCCCCGACTAGCGGGATTTCATATGAGCAGTTCTTC. This encodes CASSPPTSGISYEQFF. The rearrangement joins TRBV7-9 to TRBJ2-1, with 11 bases matching TRBD2. This CDR3 contains 16 residues. The V gene's germline CDR1 is SEHNR and CDR2 FQNEAQ (reference sequence). V shed 5 bases, J shed 8 bases, and the junction held 11 bases outside the gene matches.